This TCR beta chain originates from a study of blood T cells in healthy people across ages. Each donor gave 9.5 to 10 milliliters of peripheral blood. Combining a sample-barcoded 5' primer with a J-beta primer mix, a second PCR ran for about 7 to 12 cycles. TCRdb passed the 5' RACE reads through MiXCR, listing each CDR3 protein once. The table lists approximately 790,000 distinct CDR3 sequences, less than 80% of them singletons, with around 30% in the top ten. J lost 5 bases, V lost 0 bases, and 11 bases had no gene match. CDR3 length: 18 residues. From germline, CDR1 is MNHEY and CDR2 SMNVEV (reference sequence).

The sequence derives from a man aged 25 to 40 in good health. This chain links TRBV27 with TRBJ2-7; 12 positions match TRBD2. Sequences were obtained from blood. The CDR3 spells CASSLSLRLAGEGNEQYF. The CDR3, as DNA: TGTGCCAGCAGTTTATCCCTCCGACTAGCGGGGGAAGGAAACGAGCAGTACTTC.